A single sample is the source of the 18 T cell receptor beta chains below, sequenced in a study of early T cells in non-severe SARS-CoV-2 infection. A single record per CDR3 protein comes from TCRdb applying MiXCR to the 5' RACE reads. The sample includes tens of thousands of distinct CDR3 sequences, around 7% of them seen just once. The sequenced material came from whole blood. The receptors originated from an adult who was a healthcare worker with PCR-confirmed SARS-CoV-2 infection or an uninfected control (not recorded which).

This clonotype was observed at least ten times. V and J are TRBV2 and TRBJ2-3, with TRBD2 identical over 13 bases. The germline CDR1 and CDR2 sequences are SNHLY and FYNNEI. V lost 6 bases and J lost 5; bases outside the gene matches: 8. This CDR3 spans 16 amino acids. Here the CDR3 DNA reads TGTGCCAGCAGCCTAAGACTAGCGGGAGGTGTAGATACGCAGTATTTT. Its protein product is CASSLRLAGGVDTQYF.

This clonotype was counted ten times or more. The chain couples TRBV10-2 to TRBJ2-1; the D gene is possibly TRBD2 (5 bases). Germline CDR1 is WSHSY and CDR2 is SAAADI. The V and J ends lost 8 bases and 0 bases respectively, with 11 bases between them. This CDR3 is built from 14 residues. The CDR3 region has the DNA TGCGCCAGCTTTCCTAGCTTCTCCTACAATGAGCAGTTCTTC. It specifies CASFPSFSYNEQFF.

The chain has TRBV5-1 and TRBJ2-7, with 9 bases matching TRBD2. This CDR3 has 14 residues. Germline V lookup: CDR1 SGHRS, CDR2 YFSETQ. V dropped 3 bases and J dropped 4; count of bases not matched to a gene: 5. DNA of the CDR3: TGCGCCAGCAGCTCCAGCGGGGGGACGTACGAGCAGTACTTC. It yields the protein CASSSSGGTYEQYF. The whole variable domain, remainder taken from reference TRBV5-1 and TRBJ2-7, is KAGVTQTPRYLIKTRGQQVTLSCSPISGHRSVSWYQQTPGQGLQFLFEYFSETQRNKGNFPGRFSGRQFSNSRSEMNVSTLELGDSALYLCASSSSGGTYEQYFGPGTRLTVT.

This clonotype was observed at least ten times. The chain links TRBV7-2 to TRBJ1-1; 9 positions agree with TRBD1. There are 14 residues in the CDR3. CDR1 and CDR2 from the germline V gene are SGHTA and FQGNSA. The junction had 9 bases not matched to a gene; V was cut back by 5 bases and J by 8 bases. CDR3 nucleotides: TGTGCCAGCAGCCCCGAAGGACAGGGGCGAGAAGCTTTCTTT. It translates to CASSPEGQGREAFF.

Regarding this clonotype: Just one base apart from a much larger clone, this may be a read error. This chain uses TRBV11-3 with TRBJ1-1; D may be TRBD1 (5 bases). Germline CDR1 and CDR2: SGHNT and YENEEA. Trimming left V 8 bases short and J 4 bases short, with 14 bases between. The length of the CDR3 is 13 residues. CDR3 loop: CASGPDGGTEAFF. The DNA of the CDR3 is TGTGCCAGCGGCCCTGATGGGGGCACTGAAGCTTTCTTT.

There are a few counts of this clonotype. The chain's CDR3 is CASSPQWTSGGEQFF. CDR3 bases: TGTGCCAGCAGCCCCCAATGGACTAGCGGGGGTGAGCAGTTCTTC. The gene calls are TRBV7-3 and TRBJ2-1, with TRBD2 matching 13 bases. Germline loops: CDR1 SGHTA, CDR2 FQGTGA. Germline trimming cut 5 bases from V and 9 bases from J; bases unmatched to any gene: 7. The CDR3 consists of 15 residues.

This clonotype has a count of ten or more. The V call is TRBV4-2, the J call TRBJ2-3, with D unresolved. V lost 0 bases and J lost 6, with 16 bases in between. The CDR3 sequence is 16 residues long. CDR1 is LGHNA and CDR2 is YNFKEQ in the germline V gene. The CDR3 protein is CASSQDGPYTEDTQYF. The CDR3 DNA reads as TGTGCCAGCAGCCAAGATGGTCCCTATACGGAGGATACGCAGTATTTT.

CDR3 in DNA: TGTGCCAGCAGTCCGGAGGGGGTCTCACCCCTCCACTTT. This gives the protein CASSPEGVSPLHF. This chain connects TRBV6-6 to TRBJ1-6; possibly TRBD1 for D (6 bases). The germline V and J ends were trimmed by 5 bases and 10 bases, with 12 bases remaining between them. Germline-derived CDR1 and CDR2 are MNHNY and SVGAGI (reference sequence). The CDR3 extends over 13 amino acids.

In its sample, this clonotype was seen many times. The CDR3 sequence is CASSYRRLSRSTGELFF. CDR3 coding DNA: TGTGCCAGCAGTTACCGACGCCTTAGCAGGTCGACCGGGGAGCTGTTTTTT. The rearrangement uses TRBV6-6 and TRBJ2-2, with D unclear. V lost 2 bases, J lost 5 bases, and 18 bases lay in between. Germline CDR1 is MNHNY and CDR2 is SVGAGI (reference sequence). The CDR3 sequence is 17 residues long.

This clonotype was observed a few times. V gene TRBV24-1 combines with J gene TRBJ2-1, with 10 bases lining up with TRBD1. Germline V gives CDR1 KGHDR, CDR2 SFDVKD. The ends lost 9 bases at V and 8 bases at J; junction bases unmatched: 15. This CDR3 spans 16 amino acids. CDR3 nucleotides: TGTGCCACCGCCCTTTCCGGGAGACAGGGGGCTGATGAGCAGTTCTTC. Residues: CATALSGRQGADEQFF.

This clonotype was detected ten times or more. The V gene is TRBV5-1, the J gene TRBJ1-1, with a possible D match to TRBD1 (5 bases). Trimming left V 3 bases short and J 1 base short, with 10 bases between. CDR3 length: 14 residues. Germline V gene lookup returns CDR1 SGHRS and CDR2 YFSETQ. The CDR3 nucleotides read TGCGCCAGCAGCTCCCCCACAGGGAACACTGAAGCTTTCTTT. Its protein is CASSSPTGNTEAFF.

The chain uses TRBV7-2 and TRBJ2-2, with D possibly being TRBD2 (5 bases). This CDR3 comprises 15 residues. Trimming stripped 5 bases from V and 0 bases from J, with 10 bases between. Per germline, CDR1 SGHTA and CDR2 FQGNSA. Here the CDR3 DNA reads TGTGCCAGCAGCCTTGGACTCCCGAACACCGGGGAGCTGTTTTTT. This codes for CASSLGLPNTGELFF.

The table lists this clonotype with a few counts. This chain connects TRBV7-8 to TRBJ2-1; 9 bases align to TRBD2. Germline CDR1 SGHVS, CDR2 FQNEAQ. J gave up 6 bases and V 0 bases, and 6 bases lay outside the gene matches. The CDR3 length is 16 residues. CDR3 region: CASSLAAPAGGNEQFF. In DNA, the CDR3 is TGTGCCAGCAGCTTAGCGGCGCCAGCGGGAGGCAATGAGCAGTTCTTC.

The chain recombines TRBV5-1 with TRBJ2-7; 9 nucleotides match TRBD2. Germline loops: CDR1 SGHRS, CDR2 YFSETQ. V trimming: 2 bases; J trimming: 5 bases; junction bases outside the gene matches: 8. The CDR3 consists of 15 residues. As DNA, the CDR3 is TGCGCCAGCAGCTTAGCGGGAGGCCCTCTGGACGAGCAGTACTTC. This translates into CASSLAGGPLDEQYF.

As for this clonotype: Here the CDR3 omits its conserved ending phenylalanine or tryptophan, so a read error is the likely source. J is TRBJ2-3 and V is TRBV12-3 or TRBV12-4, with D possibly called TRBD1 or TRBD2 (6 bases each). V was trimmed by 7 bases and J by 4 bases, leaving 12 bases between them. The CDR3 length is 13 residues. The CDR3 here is CASTRGGSDTQYS. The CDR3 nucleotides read TGTGCCAGCACTCGAGGGGGGTCAGATACGCAGTATTCT.

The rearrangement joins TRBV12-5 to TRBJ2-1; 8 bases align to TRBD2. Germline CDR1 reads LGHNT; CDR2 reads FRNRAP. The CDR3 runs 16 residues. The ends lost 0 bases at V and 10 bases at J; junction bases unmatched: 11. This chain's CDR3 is CASGLVESGGPREQFF. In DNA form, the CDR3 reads TGTGCTAGTGGTTTGGTGGAGTCGGGAGGGCCTCGCGAGCAGTTCTTC.

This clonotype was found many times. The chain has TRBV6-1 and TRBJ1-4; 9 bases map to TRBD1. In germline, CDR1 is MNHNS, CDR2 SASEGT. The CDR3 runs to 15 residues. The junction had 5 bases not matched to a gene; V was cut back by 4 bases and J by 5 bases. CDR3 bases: TGTGCCAGCAGTGGATCCGGGACAGGGAATGAAAAACTGTTTTTT. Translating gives CASSGSGTGNEKLFF.

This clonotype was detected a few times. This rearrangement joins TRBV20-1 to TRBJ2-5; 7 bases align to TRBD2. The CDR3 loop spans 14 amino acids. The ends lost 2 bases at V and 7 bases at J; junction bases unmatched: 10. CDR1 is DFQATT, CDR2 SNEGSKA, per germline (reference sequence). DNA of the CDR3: TGCAGTGCTAGATTTGAAGCGGGGCCGGGGACCCAGTACTTC. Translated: CSARFEAGPGTQYF.